This T cell receptor (beta chain) was identified in a study of cytomegalovirus exposure and HLA in healthy donors. Sequencing was performed with immunoSEQ multiplex PCR; in TCRdb, only in-frame clones are kept and a portion is missing. The sample contains roughly 56,000 clones, 90% to 95% of which appear only once. The V and J ends lost 3 bases and 0 bases respectively, with 10 bases between them. The germline CDR1 and CDR2 sequences are SGDLS and YYNGEE. This CDR3 contains 15 residues. Sequenced input: PBMCs. This chain joins TRBV9 and TRBJ2-1; D may be TRBD2 (5 bases). This TCR derives from a woman in her thirties in good health and CMV-seronegative. The CDR3 DNA is TGTGCCAGCAGCGAAAAAAGCGGCTCCTACAATGAGCAGTTCTTC. It specifies CASSEKSGSYNEQFF.